The clone carrying this T cell receptor beta chain was observed once. Its antigen is currently unknown. From germline, CDR1 is SGHAT and CDR2 FQNNGV. This CDR3 comprises 12 residues. Trimming pared 6 bases from V and 4 bases from J, leaving 9 bases between. The sample belongs to a study of blood T cells in healthy people across ages. Each individual donor underwent a draw of around 9.8 milliliters of peripheral blood. Next came a second PCR, run for 7 to 11 cycles, which used a sample-barcoded 5' primer along with a J-beta primer mix. TCRdb re-called the 5' RACE reads through MiXCR, storing one row per CDR3 protein. The sample consists of about 400,000 distinct CDR3 sequences, about 49% of them appearing once. Findings and limits, study-wide: Age brought a roughly linear fall in TCR beta diversity measured per million T cells.

The receptor was isolated from a man between 60 and 75 years old in good health. The V call is TRBV11-2, the J call TRBJ1-1; D is perhaps TRBD1 (5 bases). Sequenced material: blood. CDR3 residues: CASRRGITEAFF. The CDR3 DNA is TGTGCCAGCAGGAGGGGTATCACTGAAGCTTTCTTT.